This TCR beta chain comes out of a study of beta chain features in type 1 diabetes (dated by TCRdb to the late 2010s). Turning to the overall study: Mean age, gender distribution, total cell number and subset yield did not differ between patients and healthy donors. A total of roughly 110 million sorted cells were examined across all samples, and the number of cells per subset was strongly correlated with RNA yield. The study compared TCRB repertoires of sorted circulating CD4+ T cell subsets between recently diagnosed type 1 diabetes patients and matched healthy donors. Regulatory and stem cell-like memory subsets were isolated from only 8 patients and about eight healthy donors, whereas naive and central memory subsets came from all 30 or so donors.

Looking up the germline V gene yields CDR1 SGHDT and CDR2 YYEEEE. Including cysteine and phenylalanine, the CDR3 has 15 amino acids. Of all the DNA, just the CDR3 is kept, 45 bases in frame from base 1. V and J are trimmed by 0 bases and 4 bases, and the gene matches miss 2 bases of the junction. Beyond this particular receptor, the publication reports: Naive, central memory and regulatory TCRB repertoires appeared more similar among patients than among healthy donors. Fewer insertions and more nucleotide deletions at VDJ recombination sites were observed in patients with type 1 diabetes, implying thymic rearrangement abnormalities. A moderate but significant shortening of TCRB CDR3 length was observed in type 1 diabetes patients in all four CD4+ subsets. Only small numbers of individuals were included in the HLA sub-analyses, which left unresolved whether HLA type had any influence on TCRB rearrangement. Because cDNA was sequenced instead of genomic DNA, highly expressing activated cells could be over-represented, though the groups showed no difference in activation or CD3 levels. PCR might favor shorter templates, but patient and control samples were amplified and corrected together, so any skew would affect both groups equally.

In its sample, this clone was seen a few times. There is no known antigen for this receptor. No much larger clonotype is one base removed from it; base qualities were not supplied. All of the isolated RNA was reverse transcribed with the High Capacity cDNA Reverse Transcription Kit, so expressed TCRB transcripts were sequenced. Deep immunoSEQ sequencing was performed on naive, central memory and regulatory T cell samples, with an average of roughly 3.5 million total reads per sample. After sorted cells were lysed in RLT buffer, RNA was extracted with DNase-treated RNeasy Micro or Mini kits, with the choice depending on cell number. To prevent cross-contamination, every cell subset was processed on its own, while patient and healthy donor samples were processed together. TCRB sequences were amplified from cDNA with the immunoSEQ multiplex PCR, producing 87-bp fragments spanning the CDR3 region. Sequencing of the amplicons was done on the Illumina HiSeq platform. As for the original processing: Synthetic template baselines were used to correct PCR bias computationally, reads within Hamming distance 2 were collapsed, and singletons that could not be merged were discarded. Reads were aligned to IMGT to assign V, D and J genes, CDR3 length, and insertions or deletions at six rearrangement sites. Within each subset, clonotype counts were normalized to sorted cell number, and only after that were true diversity and Gini coefficients computed with the tcR R package. The overlap coefficient, calculated on TCRB nucleotide sequences, was used to quantify repertoire sharing. The immuneACCESS repertoire file appears here via TCRdb, limited to in-frame rearrangements. These files lack a portion of the clones; in checked studies, under half of the deficit traces to unresolved V genes, and the cause of the others is not known. D and trimming were read from the DNA, whereas the V and J calls and clone size are those reported in that table. This sample holds 140,000 to 150,000 clones; 40% to 60% were observed only once. Around 0.42% of the sample is taken by the ten largest.

Each donor gave one peripheral blood draw, approximately 110 mL on average, collected into heparinised tubes. Using a panel that included CD45RO, CCR7, CD25, CD127, CD95 and CD27, naive, central memory, regulatory and stem cell-like memory CD4+ T cells were sorted on a BD FACSAria II. Purity was above 98% for every sorted population. PBMCs were isolated immediately by Lymphoprep density gradient centrifugation and stained directly without culture. Samples were stained and sorted in pairs, with one healthy donor and one patient per experiment, so that batch effects were minimized. Material for sequencing was Tregs from blood. The cell subset or site label corresponds to: regulatory CD4+ T cells. Here the chain combines TRBV5-6 and TRBJ1-1, and 11 junctional nucleotides match TRBD1. This clonotype was sampled from a man aged 18 to 30 in good health. The CDR3 has the sequence CASSLVGTGGTEAFF. The DNA is as follows: TGTGCCAGCAGCTTGGTAGGGACAGGGGGCACTGAAGCTTTCTTT.